This is a list of T cell receptor beta chains from one sample in a study of PD-L1 blockade in urothelial cancer. Assay: immunoSEQ multiplex PCR; the TCRdb copy retains only in-frame clones and omits some. The table lists roughly 77,000 clones, 80% to 85% of them singletons, with around a tenth in the top ten. The source material was PBMCs, sampled around atezolizumab (anti-PD-L1) treatment. The receptor source for this set is a woman between 65 and 79 years old with urothelial cancer. Each CDR3 is given with its conserved first and last residue. D genes are given only for firm matches. Clone size is given for some rows only: seen once, a few or many times, or a class if the clone is expanded.

TRBJ2-3,-,TRBV2,-,CASSERATSTDTQYF,TGTGCCAGCAGTGAAAGAGCTACTAGCACAGATACGCAGTATTTT
TRBJ1-3,-,TRBV4-2,-,CASTPGWDTSGNTIYF,TGTGCCAGCACCCCAGGGTGGGACACCTCTGGAAACACCATATATTTT
TRBJ1-5,-,TRBV6-7,-,CASSYDFGQGGQPQHF,TGTGCCAGCAGTTACGATTTTGGCCAGGGTGGCCAGCCCCAGCATTTT
TRBJ2-7,TRBD1,TRBV5-1,-,CASSYLQGAVYEQYF,TGCGCCAGCAGCTATTTACAGGGGGCGGTCTACGAGCAGTACTTC
TRBJ1-4,-,TRBV7-2,-,CASSPKWTVTNEKLFF,TGTGCCAGCAGCCCGAAATGGACAGTCACTAATGAAAAACTGTTTTTT
TRBJ1-1,TRBD1,TRBV23-1,-,CASSLDRENTEAFF,TGCGCCAGCAGTCTAGACAGGGAGAACACTGAAGCTTTCTTT
TRBJ2-3,TRBD2,TRBV9,once,CASSVASGVGTDTQYF,TGTGCCAGCAGCGTAGCTAGCGGGGTGGGCACAGATACGCAGTATTTT
TRBJ1-5,-,TRBV11-2,-,CASSWSGVNQPQHF,TGTGCCAGCAGCTGGTCAGGGGTCAATCAGCCCCAGCATTTT
TRBJ1-3,TRBD1,TRBV9,-,CASAGTVSGNTIYF,TGTGCCAGCGCTGGGACAGTCTCTGGAAACACCATATATTTT
TRBJ1-2,TRBD1,TRBV4-3,-,CASSQDWAGGLGYTF,TGCGCCAGCAGCCAAGATTGGGCAGGGGGCCTTGGCTACACCTTC
TRBJ2-3,TRBD1,TRBV9,-,CASSRQGFSTDTQYF,TGTGCCAGCAGCCGACAGGGCTTTAGCACAGATACGCAGTATTTT
TRBJ2-1,-,TRBV6-5,few,CASSSAAGSWEQFF,TGTGCCAGCAGCTCCGCCGCGGGATCGTGGGAGCAGTTCTTC
TRBJ2-1,-,TRBV6-5,-,CASRLGSSYNEQFF,TGTGCCAGCAGACTAGGGAGCTCCTACAATGAGCAGTTCTTC
TRBJ2-2,-,TRBV18,-,CASSPNWSGELFF,TGTGCCAGCTCGCCTAACTGGTCCGGGGAGCTGTTTTTT
TRBJ1-1,TRBD1,TRBV7-7,-,CASSLAIVSGGRPNTEAFF,TGTGCCAGCAGCTTAGCGATCGTCTCAGGGGGCAGGCCGAACACTGAAGCTTTCTTT
TRBJ1-2,-,TRBV28,-,CASSHRGGDYGYTF,TGTGCCAGCAGCCATCGGGGGGGGGACTATGGCTACACCTTC
TRBJ2-7,TRBD1,TRBV5-1,-,CASIGQGGYEQYF,TGCGCCAGCATAGGACAGGGAGGTTACGAGCAGTACTTC
TRBJ1-2,-,TRBV10-3,-,CAIAGNNYGYTF,TGTGCCATCGCGGGAAATAACTATGGCTACACCTTC
TRBJ1-4,-,TRBV6-1,-,CASSHRVTGEKLFF,TGTGCCAGCAGCCACAGGGTCACGGGTGAAAAACTGTTTTTT
TRBJ2-2,TRBD2,TRBV9,-,CASSVGAGVFRAENTGELFF,TGTGCCAGCAGCGTAGGAGCGGGGGTTTTCAGGGCGGAGAACACCGGGGAGCTGTTTTTT
TRBJ1-2,TRBD1,TRBV19,once,CASRQGDGYTF,TGTGCCAGTAGACAGGGGGATGGCTACACCTTC
TRBJ1-6,-,TRBV14,-,CASSLSNSPLHF,TGTGCCAGCAGCCTCAGTAATTCACCCCTCCACTTT
TRBJ2-7,TRBD1,TRBV7-2,-,CASSLEPGGLVEQYF,TGTGCCAGCAGCTTAGAGCCAGGGGGCTTGGTGGAGCAGTACTTC
TRBJ2-7,TRBD1,TRBV6-6,-,CASSSPGQGSYEQYF,TGTGCCAGCAGTTCTCCGGGACAGGGGTCCTACGAGCAGTACTTC
TRBJ2-2,-,TRBV30,-,CAWSVLGSTGELFF,TGTGCCTGGAGTGTTCTCGGGTCCACCGGGGAGCTGTTTTTT
TRBJ1-2,TRBD1,TRBV10-3,-,CAISTSGTGGFGYTF,TGTGCCATCAGTACCTCCGGGACAGGGGGGTTTGGCTACACCTTC
TRBJ2-7,-,TRBV10-2,-,CASSEFGTFSYEQYF,TGCGCCAGCAGTGAGTTCGGGACATTCTCCTACGAGCAGTACTTC
TRBJ2-1,-,TRBV9,-,CASTLAAVAIPHNEQFF,TGTGCCAGCACCTTAGCCGCGGTAGCGATCCCCCACAATGAGCAGTTCTTC
TRBJ2-7,TRBD1,TRBV2,-,CASRKLTGVGNEQYF,TGTGCCAGCAGGAAACTGACAGGGGTGGGTAACGAGCAGTACTTC
TRBJ2-7,TRBD1,TRBV11-2,-,CASSSGQGAYEQYF,TGTGCCAGCAGCTCGGGACAGGGGGCCTACGAGCAGTACTTC
TRBJ2-1,TRBD1,TRBV7-9,-,CASSFAANRGRNEQFF,TGTGCCAGCAGCTTTGCCGCAAACAGGGGGCGCAATGAGCAGTTCTTC
TRBJ2-2,-,TRBV5-1,-,CASTGAVVGNTGELFF,TGCGCCAGCACTGGGGCAGTAGTTGGGAACACCGGGGAGCTGTTTTTT
TRBJ1-4,-,TRBV28,-,CASSLGQTYEKLFF,TGTGCCAGCAGTTTAGGGCAAACATATGAAAAACTGTTTTTT
TRBJ1-3,TRBD1,TRBV7-2,-,CASSSGTRQGRSGNTIYF,TGTGCCAGCAGCTCCGGGACAAGACAGGGCCGCTCTGGAAACACCATATATTTT
TRBJ2-7,TRBD1,TRBV6-1,-,CASRQGTGLPYEQYF,TGTGCCAGCAGGCAGGGGACAGGGTTACCCTACGAGCAGTACTTC
TRBJ2-3,TRBD2,TRBV9,-,CASSVDSGVDLADTQYF,TGTGCCAGCAGCGTAGACAGCGGGGTGGATCTAGCAGATACGCAGTATTTT
TRBJ2-5,TRBD2,TRBV13,-,CASSAPFEGLSQETQYF,TGTGCCAGCAGCGCCCCCTTTGAGGGACTATCCCAAGAGACCCAGTACTTC
TRBJ2-7,TRBD2,TRBV5-6,-,CASSKGLAGPSYEQYF,TGTGCCAGCAGCAAAGGACTAGCGGGACCGTCTTACGAGCAGTACTTC
TRBJ2-5,-,TRBV30,-,CAWSGLGSYGETQYF,TGTGCCTGGAGTGGACTAGGTTCTTATGGAGAGACCCAGTACTTC
TRBJ2-7,TRBD1,TRBV6-1,-,CASSEFYGQVYEQYF,TGTGCCAGCAGTGAATTCTACGGACAGGTCTACGAGCAGTACTTC
TRBJ2-2,-,TRBV19,-,CATIGGNTGELFF,TGTGCCACCATCGGGGGAAACACCGGGGAGCTGTTTTTT
TRBJ1-1,-,TRBV10-3,few,CAISELSSKGRRDTEAFF,TGTGCCATCAGTGAACTTTCGTCTAAAGGGCGGCGGGACACTGAAGCTTTCTTT
TRBJ2-2,-,TRBV10-3,-,CAISERLGGPDTGELFF,TGTGCCATCAGTGAGCGACTCGGGGGTCCTGACACCGGGGAGCTGTTTTTT
TRBJ1-4,-,TRBV7-9,-,CASSYGGRPNEKLFF,TGTGCCAGCAGCTACGGGGGGCGGCCTAATGAAAAACTGTTTTTT
TRBJ1-2,-,TRBV6-6,-,CASRGGNYGYTF,TGTGCCAGCAGGGGAGGGAACTATGGCTACACCTTC
TRBJ1-4,TRBD1,TRBV9,-,CASSESSGQVNEKLFF,TGTGCCAGCAGCGAGTCGAGCGGACAGGTCAATGAAAAACTGTTTTTT
TRBJ2-1,TRBD1,TRBV7-6,-,CASSLRQGSDNEQFF,TGTGCCAGCAGCTTAAGACAGGGGTCGGACAATGAGCAGTTCTTC
TRBJ2-3,TRBD1,TRBV7-8,-,CASSLRGNPDRINPDTQYF,TGTGCCAGCAGCTTAAGAGGGAACCCGGACAGGATCAATCCAGATACGCAGTATTTT
TRBJ2-2,TRBD2,TRBV9,-,CASKGGGVDTGELFF,TGTGCCAGCAAAGGCGGGGGGGTGGACACCGGGGAGCTGTTTTTT
TRBJ2-1,TRBD2,TRBV7-2,-,CASSLVGGVAGVLGNEQFF,TGTGCCAGCAGCTTAGTTGGGGGGGTAGCGGGAGTCTTGGGCAATGAGCAGTTCTTC
TRBJ2-1,-,TRBV10-3,-,CANWDGSGSYNEQFF,TGTGCCAACTGGGACGGGAGCGGGTCATACAATGAGCAGTTCTTC